This is a list of T cell receptor beta chains from one sample in a study of T cell responses to AZD1222 COVID-19 vaccine. Generated by immunoSEQ multiplex PCR, the TCRdb table keeps only in-frame clones and is missing some. In the table there are around 110,000 clones, around 91% of which are singletons. The specimen was peripheral blood, collected on day 0 of AZD1222 vaccination. All receptors come from an adult in good health. Both conserved end residues are part of each CDR3. The D gene is left open where the match is weak.

V,D,J,CDR3,DNA
TRBV30,TRBD1,TRBJ1-6,CAWGRTGGGSPLHF,TGTGCCTGGGGCCGGACAGGGGGTGGCTCACCCCTCCACTTT
TRBV27,NA,TRBJ1-2,CASSLQGTYGYTF,TGTGCCAGCAGTTTGCAGGGGACTTATGGCTACACCTTC
TRBV9,TRBD1,TRBJ2-2,CASSDPSGGVNTGELFF,TGTGCCAGCAGCGATCCTTCAGGGGGAGTTAACACCGGGGAGCTGTTTTTT
TRBV15,NA,TRBJ1-5,CATSRDSGQPQHF,TGTGCCACCAGCAGAGATTCGGGACAGCCCCAGCATTTT
TRBV11-1,NA,TRBJ1-2,CASSSGPYSGSYGYTF,TGTGCCAGCAGCTCAGGACCATACTCAGGGTCCTATGGCTACACCTTC
TRBV2,TRBD2,TRBJ2-1,CASSERASGSNEQFF,TGTGCCAGCAGTGAGCGGGCTAGCGGGAGCAATGAGCAGTTCTTC
TRBV10-3,TRBD2,TRBJ2-5,CAISDPKSGIERGVETQYF,TGTGCCATCAGTGACCCCAAAAGCGGGATAGAGCGGGGTGTGGAGACCCAGTACTTC
TRBV28,NA,TRBJ2-7,CASSLLGLAVDEQYF,TGTGCCAGCAGTTTATTGGGTCTAGCCGTCGACGAGCAGTACTTC
TRBV4-1,NA,TRBJ1-5,CASSQPGVGGNQPQHF,TGCGCCAGCAGCCAGCCGGGGGTAGGTGGCAATCAGCCCCAGCATTTT
TRBV27,TRBD1,TRBJ1-2,CASSSRDRGQGYTF,TGTGCCAGCAGTTCCCGGGACAGGGGGCAAGGCTACACCTTC
TRBV4-2,NA,TRBJ1-5,CASSQDPTAPNQPQHF,TGTGCCAGCAGCCAAGATCCAACAGCCCCGAATCAGCCCCAGCATTTT
TRBV2,NA,TRBJ1-5,CASSGPNNQPQHF,TGTGCCAGCAGTGGGCCGAACAATCAGCCCCAGCATTTT
TRBV6-1,NA,TRBJ1-5,CASSELSLGSNQPQHF,TGTGCCAGCAGTGAGCTCTCCCTGGGGTCAAATCAGCCCCAGCATTTT